This T cell receptor beta chain was identified in a study of blood T cell repertoires in COVID-19. Study summary: Samples of COVID-19 (acute and convalescent) were obtained from the United States, Italy and Spain. T cells, B-cell-depleted T cells, or PBMCs provided the cDNA or gDNA that served as material.

This CDR3 is 12 amino acids long. Looked up from germline, CDR1 is KGHSH and CDR2 is LQKENI. The trim removed 3 bases at V and 8 bases at J, leaving 3 bases unmatched. The authors' processing: Scientists estimated how many nucleated cells there were by amplifying reference gene primers. Profiled with immunoSEQ multiplex PCR; TCRdb holds only in-frame clones, not every one. That table is the source of V, J and clone size, and D and trimming were worked out from the DNA. The sample contains more than 65,000 clones, more than 70% of which appear only once. This clone was recorded once. The sequenced material came from peripheral blood. The TCR originated in a man aged 60 to 75 with active or convalescent COVID-19. V usage is TRBV18 and J usage is TRBJ1-1; 7 bases line up with TRBD1. DNA for the CDR3: TGTGCCAGCTCACCTTACAGGGGAGAAGCTTTCTTT. Protein product: CASSPYRGEAFF.